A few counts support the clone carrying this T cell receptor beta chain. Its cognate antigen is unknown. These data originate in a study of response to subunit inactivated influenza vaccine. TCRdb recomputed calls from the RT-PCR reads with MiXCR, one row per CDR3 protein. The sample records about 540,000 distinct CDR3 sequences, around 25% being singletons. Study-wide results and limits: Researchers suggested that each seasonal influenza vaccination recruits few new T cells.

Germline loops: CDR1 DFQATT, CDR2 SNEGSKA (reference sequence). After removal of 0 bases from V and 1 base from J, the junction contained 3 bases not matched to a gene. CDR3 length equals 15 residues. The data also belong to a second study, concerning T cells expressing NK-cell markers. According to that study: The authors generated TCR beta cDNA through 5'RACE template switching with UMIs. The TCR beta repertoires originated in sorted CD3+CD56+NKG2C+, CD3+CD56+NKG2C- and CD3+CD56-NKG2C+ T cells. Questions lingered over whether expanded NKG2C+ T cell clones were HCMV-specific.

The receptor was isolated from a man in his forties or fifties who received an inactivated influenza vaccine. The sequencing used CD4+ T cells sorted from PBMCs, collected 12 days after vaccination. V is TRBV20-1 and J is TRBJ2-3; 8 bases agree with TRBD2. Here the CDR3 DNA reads TGCAGTGCTAGAGATGCGGGGGGCGGCACAGATACGCAGTATTTT. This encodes CSARDAGGGTDTQYF.